This T cell receptor beta chain was observed in a study of neurological immune-mediated disorders. Points from the study as a whole: The highest TCR clonal expansion occurred in HTLV-1-associated myelopathy; multiple sclerosis fell below healthy controls. CDR3 amino acid sequences of expanded clones were not shared across subjects, a result suggesting private repertoires in all groups.

The table lists this clonotype with many counts. Its target is not known. The CDR3 length is 11 residues. Deletions cut 4 bases from V and 9 bases from J, with 10 bases between. Germline values: CDR1 SGHKS, CDR2 YYEKEE (reference sequence). The sorted-subset TCR libraries were prepared using 850,000 to 1,000,000 CD4+ or CD8+ T cells as the starting material. The cDNA was generated through 5'RACE incorporating 10-nucleotide random UMIs. TCRdb reprocessed the 5' RACE reads with MiXCR, giving one entry per CDR3 protein. Of about 38,000 distinct CDR3 sequences listed, roughly 4.8% were seen once; the top ten hold approximately 10%.

The chain joins TRBV5-5 to TRBJ1-2; no definite D call. Sequences were obtained from CD4+ T cells from blood. This receptor was identified in a young man in good health. The CDR3 loop reads CASSPGPRYTF. CDR3 DNA: TGTGCCAGCAGCCCTGGACCGCGCTACACCTTC.